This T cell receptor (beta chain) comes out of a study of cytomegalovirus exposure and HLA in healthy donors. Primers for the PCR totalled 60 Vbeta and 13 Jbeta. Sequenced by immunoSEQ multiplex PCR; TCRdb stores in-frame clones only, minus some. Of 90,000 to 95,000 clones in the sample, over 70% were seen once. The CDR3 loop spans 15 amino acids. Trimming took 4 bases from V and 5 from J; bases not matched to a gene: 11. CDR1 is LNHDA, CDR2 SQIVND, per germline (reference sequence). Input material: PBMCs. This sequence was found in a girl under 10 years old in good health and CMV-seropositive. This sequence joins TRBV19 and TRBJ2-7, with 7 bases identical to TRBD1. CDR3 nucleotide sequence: TGTGCCAGTAGTAGGACTGACAGGGACGGGAACGAGCAGTACTTC. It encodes CASSRTDRDGNEQYF.